This T cell receptor beta chain was identified during a study of control samples from healthy donors and cancer patients. Assay: immunoSEQ multiplex PCR; the TCRdb copy retains only in-frame clones and omits some. Seen here are 120,000 or so clones, roughly 87% observed once, and the top ten hold 1.5% to 2%. Trimming cost V 0 bases and J 6 bases, with 8 bases left between them. This CDR3 spans 14 amino acids. CDR1 is LGHDT and CDR2 is YNNKEL in the germline V gene (reference sequence). The TCR sequence derives from a young man in good health. The sample was blood. The V gene is TRBV3-1 (or the pseudogene TRBV3-2), the J gene TRBJ1-4; D gene unclear. This chain's CDR3 is CASSQEVADEKLFF. The CDR3 region has the DNA TGTGCCAGCAGCCAAGAAGTGGCGGATGAAAAACTGTTTTTT.